This TCR beta chain was sequenced for a study of cytomegalovirus exposure and HLA in healthy donors. Study results and limitations: Per a later analysis, roughly 17,000 TCR beta sequences showed association with HLA alleles at 0.05 false discovery rate.

Although they were nominally healthy when sampled, donors likely had unrecorded immune exposures. The germline V gene encodes CDR1 MNHEY and CDR2 SMNVEV (reference sequence). V dropped 3 bases and J dropped 5; count of bases not matched to a gene: 7. The CDR3 runs to 16 residues. As concerns this clone: Its target is unknown.

Use of 60 Vbeta and 13 Jbeta primers characterized the PCR. Sequenced by immunoSEQ multiplex PCR; TCRdb stores in-frame clones only, minus some. The sample yields approximately 150,000 clones, approximately 82% seen once. This chain connects TRBV27 to TRBJ2-1; 10 nucleotides agree with TRBD1. Sequenced material: PBMCs. The TCR comes from a male donor in good health and CMV-seronegative. The CDR3 loop reads CASSFLDRGSHNEQFF. The CDR3 nucleotides are TGTGCCAGCAGTTTCTTGGACAGGGGGTCACACAATGAGCAGTTCTTC.